This T cell receptor (beta chain) was sequenced during a study of T cells in localized non-small cell lung cancer. Comment on this clone: Its antigen remains unidentified.

Study-wide findings and caveats: Adjacent lung was found to contain a median about 55 of the top 100 tumor clones. Only one tumor region was sequenced, so heterogeneity remains possible.

Clones were read by immunoSEQ multiplex PCR, and TCRdb kept only the in-frame ones, dropping some. Of just over 70,000 clones detected, less than 90% appear once; the ten largest clones hold 20% to 25%. The V end was cut by 2 bases, the J end by 0 bases, with 14 bases between. CDR3 length equals 16 residues. Germline values: CDR1 LGHNA, CDR2 YSLEER. The sample in question was peripheral blood, obtained before any cancer treatment. The rearrangement uses TRBV4-3 and TRBJ2-7; D is possibly TRBD2 (5 bases). The clonotype originates from a male donor aged 60 or over with stage III squamous cell lung carcinoma. CDR3 protein: CASSQSIRGSSYEQYF. The DNA for the CDR3 is TGCGCCAGCAGCCAATCGATTCGGGGAAGCTCCTACGAGCAGTACTTC.